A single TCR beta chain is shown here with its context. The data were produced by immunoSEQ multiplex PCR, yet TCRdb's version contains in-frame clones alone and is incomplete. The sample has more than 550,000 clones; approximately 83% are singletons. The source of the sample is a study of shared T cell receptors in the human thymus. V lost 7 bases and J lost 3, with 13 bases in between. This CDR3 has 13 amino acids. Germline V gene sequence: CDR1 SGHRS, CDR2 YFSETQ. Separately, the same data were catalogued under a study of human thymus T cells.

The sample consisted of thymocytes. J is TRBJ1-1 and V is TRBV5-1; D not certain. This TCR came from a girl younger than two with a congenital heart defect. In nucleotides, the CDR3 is TGCGCCAGCCTTGCGGTCGGTGACACTGAAGCTTTCTTT. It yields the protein CASLAVGDTEAFF.